Presented here are 23 T cell receptor beta chains from one specimen sequenced in a study of cytomegalovirus exposure and HLA in healthy donors. Primers for the PCR totalled 60 Vbeta and 13 Jbeta. Here immunoSEQ multiplex PCR was the method, and the copy in TCRdb shows in-frame clones only, minus some. This sample carries approximately 170,000 clones, approximately 88% of them seen once, and the ten largest clones take 1.2%. The sample consisted of PBMCs. The receptors were gathered from a boy aged 2-9 years in good health and CMV-seronegative.

This clone has just a few counts. The J gene is TRBJ1-1, the V gene TRBV5-4; the match to TRBD1 covers 7 bases. Trimming cost V 4 bases and J 2 bases; bases outside gene matches: 14. The CDR3 is 17 amino acids. The V gene's germline CDR1 is SGHNT and CDR2 YYREEE (reference sequence). The DNA of the CDR3 is TGTGCCAGCAGCCAAGGGACAGCTCCCCTCCCTAACACTGAAGCTTTCTTT. Residues: CASSQGTAPLPNTEAFF.

The V call is TRBV15, the J call TRBJ2-2, with 7 bases lining up with TRBD2. V shed 0 bases, J shed 6 bases, and the junction held 10 bases outside the gene matches. CDR3 length equals 17 residues. Germline loops: CDR1 LNHNV, CDR2 YYDKDF (reference sequence). Written as DNA, the CDR3 is TGTGCCACCAGCAGAGAAAGGGGAAGCAGCGGGGCCGGGGAGCTGTTTTTT. Translated: CATSRERGSSGAGELFF.

This rearrangement joins TRBV30 to TRBJ2-1; 16 bases align to TRBD2. Germline V lookup: CDR1 GTSNPN, CDR2 SVGIG (reference sequence). The trim removed 3 bases at V and 6 bases at J, leaving 5 bases unmatched. The CDR3 has 16 amino acids. The DNA of the CDR3 is TGTGCCTGGAGCCGGGGACTAGCGGGAGGGCCCAATGAGCAGTTCTTC. Its protein product is CAWSRGLAGGPNEQFF.

Note on this clone: This sample includes further DNA sequences coding for the same CDR3. This chain uses TRBV29-1 with TRBJ1-2; D perhaps matches TRBD1 (6 bases). CDR1 SQVTM and CDR2 ANQGSEA come from the germline V gene. The CDR3 runs 12 residues. With 3 bases removed from V and 4 bases from J, the gap between germline ends came to 9 bases. The CDR3 here is CSVETGGYGYTF. The CDR3 nucleotides are TGCAGCGTTGAGACAGGAGGCTATGGCTACACCTTC.

The V call is TRBV19, the J call TRBJ2-1, with D unclear. V lost 3 bases, J lost 6 bases, and 12 bases lay in between. The CDR3 covers 14 residues. Germline assignment: CDR1 LNHDA and CDR2 SQIVND (reference sequence). Here the CDR3 DNA reads TGTGCCAGTAGTATGGTGGGCAGGTTCAATGAGCAGTTCTTC. Translated: CASSMVGRFNEQFF.

This CDR3 reads CASSPRGQGYNEQFF. CDR3 in DNA: TGTGCCAGCAGTCCAAGGGGACAGGGCTACAATGAGCAGTTCTTC. The V gene is TRBV27, the J gene TRBJ2-1; 9 bases line up with TRBD1. Trimming removed 5 bases from V and 3 bases from J; junction bases left unmatched: 5. Germline V gene lookup returns CDR1 MNHEY and CDR2 SMNVEV (reference sequence). This CDR3 is 15 amino acids long.

The rearrangement joins TRBV29-1 to TRBJ1-1, with D maybe TRBD1 (5 bases). V was cut by 8 bases and J by 5 bases, with 18 bases left in between. The V gene's germline CDR1 is SQVTM and CDR2 ANQGSEA. The length of the CDR3 is 13 residues. The CDR3 here is CSSGAGGGTEAFF. Written as DNA, the CDR3 is TGCAGCTCAGGCGCCGGCGGGGGGACTGAAGCTTTCTTT.

This chain connects TRBV7-6 to TRBJ2-5; D unclear. CDR1 SGHVS and CDR2 FNYEAQ come from the germline V gene. Trimming removed 2 bases at V and 2 bases at J, with 15 bases between. The CDR3 is 16 residues long. CDR3 sequence reads: CASSLSGSLLQETQYF. CDR3 DNA sequence: TGTGCCAGCAGCTTATCCGGCTCGTTACTACAAGAGACCCAGTACTTC.

The chain couples TRBV5-6 to TRBJ2-7, with TRBD2 identical over 9 bases. Trimming cost V 4 bases and J 2 bases; bases outside gene matches: 1. The CDR3 has 13 amino acids. Looked up from germline, CDR1 is SGHDT and CDR2 is YYEEEE. CDR3 amino acids: CASSAGGTYEQYV. The DNA for the CDR3 is TGTGCCAGCAGCGCGGGGGGGACCTACGAGCAGTACGTC.

The chain is built from TRBV7-2 and TRBJ2-7; possibly TRBD2 for D (6 bases). This CDR3 comprises 14 residues. CDR1 is SGHTA and CDR2 is FQGNSA in the germline V gene. V was clipped by 3 bases and J by 6 bases, with 15 bases between them. CDR3 in DNA: TGTGCCAGCAGCTTTCGGGGAGGAGGGGCCGAGCAGTACTTC. This encodes CASSFRGGGAEQYF.

About this clone itself: Other DNA sequences from this sample encode an identical CDR3 as well. The chain carries TRBV9 and TRBJ1-1; D is uncertain. CDR1 is SGDLS and CDR2 is YYNGEE in the germline V gene. Between the trimmed V and J ends, which lost 4 bases and 0 bases, there was a span of 10 bases. The CDR3 is 14 residues long. This CDR3 reads CASSTGGMNTEAFF. Here the CDR3 DNA reads TGTGCCAGCAGCACGGGAGGGATGAACACTGAAGCTTTCTTT.

The J gene is TRBJ2-1, the V gene TRBV5-1; TRBD2 is a possible D gene (6 bases). Germline CDR1 SGHRS, CDR2 YFSETQ. V was clipped by 0 bases and J by 4 bases, with 14 bases between them. The CDR3 is 16 amino acids. CDR3 in amino acids: CASSLVVGTSYNEQFF. DNA of the CDR3: TGCGCCAGCAGCTTGGTCGTAGGGACTTCATACAATGAGCAGTTCTTC.

V is TRBV10-3 and J is TRBJ2-2; D ambiguous. V was clipped by 4 bases and J by 0 bases, with 12 bases between them. This CDR3 region has 16 residues. Per the germline V gene, CDR1 is ENHRY and CDR2 is SYGVKD. The CDR3 spells CAISGGPAANTGELFF. Written as DNA, the CDR3 is TGTGCCATCAGTGGAGGTCCGGCCGCGAACACCGGGGAGCTGTTTTTT.

The chain has TRBV5-6 and TRBJ2-7, with D perhaps matching TRBD1 (6 bases). Germline V gene sequence: CDR1 SGHDT, CDR2 YYEEEE. V lost 0 bases, J lost 0 bases, and 16 bases lay in between. The CDR3 spans 17 residues. The CDR3 DNA reads TGTGCCAGCAGCTTGGTGGGGGCAGGGCTGAGCTCCTACGAGCAGTACGTC. Amino acid sequence: CASSLVGAGLSSYEQYV.

The V gene is TRBV7-2, the J gene TRBJ2-2, with D possibly TRBD1 on 6 matching bases. Germline V gives CDR1 SGHTA, CDR2 FQGNSA. The CDR3 has 16 residues. The V end lost 3 bases, the J end lost 1 base, and 12 bases lay between the germline ends. The CDR3 is CASSFSGTQNTGELFF. CDR3 in DNA: TGTGCCAGCAGCTTTTCGGGGACACAGAACACCGGGGAGCTGTTTTTT.

This clone was seen only a few times. The chain employs TRBV4-3 and TRBJ1-1; D uncertain. Trimming pared 1 base from V and 1 base from J, leaving 13 bases between. The CDR3 runs 16 residues. Germline CDR1 and CDR2: LGHNA and YSLEER. CDR3 amino acids: CASSQAIHSGNTEAFF. The CDR3 region has the DNA TGCGCCAGCAGCCAAGCCATCCACTCTGGGAACACTGAAGCTTTCTTT.

This clone was detected once. V usage is TRBV5-1 and J usage is TRBJ2-1, with TRBD2 matching 8 bases. V was pared by 4 bases and J by 8 bases, with 2 bases of the junction left unmatched. Looked up from germline, CDR1 is SGHRS and CDR2 is YFSETQ. The length of the CDR3 is 12 residues. The CDR3 DNA is TGCGCCAGCAGCCGGGGGGGGCATGAGCAGTTCTTC. This encodes CASSRGGHEQFF.

The gene calls are TRBV30 and TRBJ2-1; 9 bases fit TRBD1. The CDR3 contains 15 residues. The germline V gene encodes CDR1 GTSNPN and CDR2 SVGIG (reference sequence). Germline trimming cut 3 bases from V and 3 bases from J; bases unmatched to any gene: 6. The CDR3 loop reads CAWRGTGGHYNEQFF. CDR3 sequence (DNA): TGTGCCTGGAGGGGAACAGGGGGCCACTACAATGAGCAGTTCTTC.

In this sample, this clone turned up once. V gene TRBV11-1 combines with J gene TRBJ2-5, with TRBD1 matching over 7 bases. The CDR3 runs to 14 residues. Germline lookup yields CDR1 SGHAT and CDR2 FQDESV (reference sequence). Trimming took 2 bases from V and 3 from J; bases not matched to a gene: 3. CDR3 sequence: CASSLTTGKETQYF. Written as DNA, the CDR3 is TGTGCCAGCAGCTTAACGACAGGGAAAGAGACCCAGTACTTC.

The rearrangement links TRBV7-6 to TRBJ2-5; the match to TRBD2 covers 8 bases. V dropped 0 bases and J dropped 4; count of bases not matched to a gene: 7. The CDR3 extends over 16 amino acids. Germline values: CDR1 SGHVS, CDR2 FNYEAQ. CDR3 sequence (DNA): TGTGCCAGCAGCTTAGCGCTGGCTAGCGGGCTAGAGACCCAGTACTTC. The encoded protein is CASSLALASGLETQYF. Looking up the rest from reference TRBV7-6 and TRBJ2-5 gives the full variable domain: GAGVSQSPRYKVTKRGQDVALRCDPISGHVSLYWYRQALGQGPEFLTYFNYEAQQDKSGLPNDRFSAERPEGSISTLTIQRTEQRDSAMYRCASSLALASGLETQYFGPGTRLLVL.

The chain couples TRBV5-1 to TRBJ1-4, with 8 bases that match TRBD1. V lost 5 bases, J lost 3 bases, and 6 bases stayed unmatched. The CDR3 extends over 15 amino acids. Germline CDR1 and CDR2: SGHRS and YFSETQ. The CDR3 DNA reads as TGCGCCAGCAGGGCCGGGACAGGTCCTAATGAAAAACTGTTTTTT. This sequence encodes CASRAGTGPNEKLFF.

The chain is built from TRBV13 and TRBJ2-5, with 8 bases that match TRBD1. This CDR3 contains 15 residues. Trimming took 1 base from V and 5 from J; bases not matched to a gene: 6. In germline, CDR1 is PRHDT, CDR2 FYEKMQ (reference sequence). CDR3 protein: CASSLVGQGEETQYF. In nucleotides, the CDR3 is TGTGCCAGCAGCTTAGTAGGACAGGGCGAGGAGACCCAGTACTTC.

This clone was counted a single time. V gene TRBV15 combines with J gene TRBJ2-5, with a tentative D call TRBD2 (5 bases). V shed 7 bases and J shed 3 bases, with 9 bases lying between them. The CDR3 sequence is 12 residues long. Per germline, CDR1 LNHNV and CDR2 YYDKDF (reference sequence). CDR3 sequence reads: CATNGREETQYF. The DNA of the CDR3 is TGTGCCACCAACGGGCGGGAAGAGACCCAGTACTTC. Variable domain in full (rest from reference TRBV15 and TRBJ2-5): DAMVIQNPRYQVTQFGKPVTLSCSQTLNHNVMYWYQQKSSQAPKLLFHYYDKDFNNEADTPDNFQSRRPNTSFCFLDIRSPGLGDTAMYLCATNGREETQYFGPGTRLLVL.